These T cell receptor beta chains were read from a single sample in a study of shared clonotypes between healthy human individuals. The data were produced by immunoSEQ multiplex PCR, yet TCRdb's version contains in-frame clones alone and is incomplete. The sample records around 510,000 clones, around 95% being singletons. Sequences were obtained from naive CD4+ T cells sorted from blood. These receptors were obtained from a woman aged 30 to 39 in good health. Both conserved end residues are part of each CDR3. Each record gives: D gene, clone size, J gene, V gene, CDR3 DNA, CDR3 protein. D genes are given only for firm matches. Where a row states a size, it is once, few, many or the class of an expanded clone; other rows omit it.

-,-,TRBJ1-4,TRBV29-1,TGCAGCGTTGAGGTTGGGGAAAAACTGTTTTTT,CSVEVGEKLFF
-,-,TRBJ2-1,TRBV10-3,TGTGCCATCAGTGAGGAGGGGGTTCTTGGTGAGCAGTTCTTC,CAISEEGVLGEQFF
-,-,TRBJ2-3,TRBV4-2,TGTGCCAGCAGCCAAGACCCTAGCGGCACAGATACGCAGTATTTT,CASSQDPSGTDTQYF
-,-,TRBJ2-5,TRBV6-6,TGTGCCAGCAGTAAAAATCGGGAGACCCAGTACTTC,CASSKNRETQYF
-,-,TRBJ1-4,TRBV11-2,TGTGCCAGCAGCTTTGGGCGGACTAATGAAAAACTGTTTTTT,CASSFGRTNEKLFF
TRBD1,-,TRBJ1-3,TRBV7-2,TGTGCCAGCAGCCCCTACGGGGGACAGCACTCTGGAAACACCATATATTTT,CASSPYGGQHSGNTIYF
TRBD1,once,TRBJ2-2,TRBV5-3,TGTGCCAGAAGCCCGCCTCGGACAGGGGGGATGATTGTGAACACCGGGGAGCTGTTTTTT,CARSPPRTGGMIVNTGELFF
TRBD2,-,TRBJ2-3,TRBV11-2,TGTGCCAGCAGCCCCCCCCTCCTAGCGGCAGCCACAGATACGCAGTATTTT,CASSPPLLAAATDTQYF
-,-,TRBJ2-2,TRBV6-5,TGTGCCAGCAGTAACTATTGGGGGGAGCTGTTTTTT,CASSNYWGELFF
TRBD1,-,TRBJ2-3,TRBV5-1,TGCGCCAGCAGCCCGGACAGGGGTCGAGATACGCAGTATTTT,CASSPDRGRDTQYF
TRBD2,-,TRBJ2-7,TRBV4-2,TGTGCCAGCAGCCACGGACTAGCGGGAGGAATAAACACGTACTCCTACGAGCAGTACTTC,CASSHGLAGGINTYSYEQYF
-,-,TRBJ1-1,TRBV5-1,TGCGCCAGCAGCTTAGTAACCGTAGGGACTGGAACTGAAGCTTTCTTT,CASSLVTVGTGTEAFF
-,-,TRBJ2-1,TRBV25-1,TGTGCCAGCAGTGAATTAGGTGGGAGCATTAACAATGAGCAGTTCTTC,CASSELGGSINNEQFF
-,-,TRBJ2-7,TRBV6-1,TGTGCCAGGGGAAGGCACGAGCAGTACTTC,CARGRHEQYF
-,few,TRBJ2-1,TRBV18,TGTGCCAGCTCACCAGACCTTGGGCAGTTCTTC,CASSPDLGQFF
TRBD2,-,TRBJ2-7,TRBV19,TGTGCCAGTAGTAGCGGGAGTATCTACGAGCAGTACTTC,CASSSGSIYEQYF
-,-,TRBJ1-1,TRBV19,TGTGCCAGTAGTCTTGCGACAGATCAAGCTGAAGCTTTCTTT,CASSLATDQAEAFF
TRBD2,few,TRBJ2-7,TRBV5-1,TGCGCCAGCTCCCCGGGGGGGGCGGGAAGCTACGAGCAGTACTTC,CASSPGGAGSYEQYF
-,-,TRBJ2-7,TRBV7-4,TGTGCCAGCAGCCCACTACCTGGGACATTTGTTTACGAGCAGTACTTC,CASSPLPGTFVYEQYF
TRBD2,-,TRBJ2-7,TRBV2,TGTGCCAGCAGTCGACCCGTTAGCGGGAGCGTAAACGAGCAGTACTTC,CASSRPVSGSVNEQYF
TRBD1,-,TRBJ2-5,TRBV6-5,TGTGCCAGTCAGGACAGGGGGGAGACCCAGTACTTC,CASQDRGETQYF
-,-,TRBJ2-7,TRBV7-9,TGTGCCAGCAGTCCCGGTGGGTACGAGCAGTACTTC,CASSPGGYEQYF
-,-,TRBJ2-5,TRBV19,TGTGCCAGTAGGCCCCCATCCGGTGGGACCCAGTACTTC,CASRPPSGGTQYF